This T cell receptor (beta chain) stems from a study of blood T cell repertoires in COVID-19. Those designated as exposed participants met a COVID-19 case within 2 weeks before study entry. Authors' processing steps: How many nucleated cells were present was estimated from reference gene primer amplification. Generated by immunoSEQ multiplex PCR, the TCRdb table keeps only in-frame clones and is missing some. V and J calls and clone size are given by that table; D and trimming were obtained from the DNA. The sample comprises about 320,000 clones, roughly 90% of which are singletons, and about 4% rests with the top ten. Sequencing used PBMCs or T cells enriched from blood (not recorded which). This sequence was found in a woman aged 25-40 years who had been exposed to COVID-19.

Here the CDR3 DNA reads TGTGCCAGCAGCGTTCGAGCGGGGAAAAACACAGATACGCAGTATTTT. Residues: CASSVRAGKNTDTQYF. This chain connects TRBV9 to TRBJ2-3; 7 positions agree with TRBD2. The CDR3 loop spans 16 amino acids. V gave up 2 bases and J gave up 2 bases; unmatched junction bases: 8. CDR1 and CDR2 (germline): SGDLS, YYNGEE.